The T cell receptor (beta chain) described here comes from a study of shared clonotypes between healthy human individuals. Generated by immunoSEQ multiplex PCR, the TCRdb table keeps only in-frame clones and is missing some. Here the sample spans around 2.1 million clones, almost 96% being singletons. V shed 3 bases, J shed 7 bases, and the junction held 3 bases outside the gene matches. The CDR3 has 12 residues. Germline assignment: CDR1 GTSNPN and CDR2 SVGIG (reference sequence). The sequence was obtained from a man between 18 and 35 years old in good health. The sample was naive CD4+ T cells sorted from blood. Subset reported: CD45RA+ positively selected. This chain uses TRBV30 with TRBJ1-2, with 9 bases matching TRBD1. The CDR3, as DNA: TGTGCCTGGAGAACAGGGGGCTCTGGCTACACCTTC. Its translation is CAWRTGGSGYTF.